This T cell receptor (beta chain) stems from a study of blood T cell repertoires in COVID-19. Overall study context: Acute and convalescent COVID-19 samples came from the United States, Italy and Spain.

Per the original data handling: Cell counts per sample came from amplifying reference gene primers. The assay was immunoSEQ multiplex PCR, and TCRdb's table has in-frame clones only and misses some. For V, J and clone size, that table is used; D and trimming come from the DNA. Among tens of thousands of clones, 70% to 85% were seen once, and the ten largest hold 4% to 5.5%. This clonotype was sampled from a woman aged 45-65 years with acute or convalescent COVID-19. The sequencing sample was made of peripheral blood.

The CDR3, as DNA: TGTGCCAGCAGTTCCCCGACAGGGATAACCTACGAGCAGTACTTC. Its translation is CASSSPTGITYEQYF. V and J are TRBV28 and TRBJ2-7; TRBD1 matches at 7 bases. Germline V gene sequence: CDR1 MDHEN, CDR2 SYDVKM. The V segment lost 4 bases and the J segment 2 bases; nucleotides outside the gene matches: 8. The CDR3 is made up of 15 amino acids.